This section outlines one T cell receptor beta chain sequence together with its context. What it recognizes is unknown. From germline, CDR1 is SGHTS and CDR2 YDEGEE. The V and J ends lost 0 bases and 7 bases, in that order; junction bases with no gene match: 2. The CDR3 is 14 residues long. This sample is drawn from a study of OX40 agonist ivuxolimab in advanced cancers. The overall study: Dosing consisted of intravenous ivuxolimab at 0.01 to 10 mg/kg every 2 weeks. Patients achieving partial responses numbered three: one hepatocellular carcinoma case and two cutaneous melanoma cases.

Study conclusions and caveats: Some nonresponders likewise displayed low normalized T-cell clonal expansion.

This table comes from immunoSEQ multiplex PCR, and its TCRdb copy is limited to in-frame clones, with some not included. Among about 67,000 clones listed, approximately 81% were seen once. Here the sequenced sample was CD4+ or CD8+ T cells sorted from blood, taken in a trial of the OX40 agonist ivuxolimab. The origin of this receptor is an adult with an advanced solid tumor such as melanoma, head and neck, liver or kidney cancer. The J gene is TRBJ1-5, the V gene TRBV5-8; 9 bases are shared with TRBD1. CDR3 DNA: TGTGCCAGCAGCTTGGACAGGGGGCCGCAGCCCCAGCATTTT. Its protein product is CASSLDRGPQPQHF.